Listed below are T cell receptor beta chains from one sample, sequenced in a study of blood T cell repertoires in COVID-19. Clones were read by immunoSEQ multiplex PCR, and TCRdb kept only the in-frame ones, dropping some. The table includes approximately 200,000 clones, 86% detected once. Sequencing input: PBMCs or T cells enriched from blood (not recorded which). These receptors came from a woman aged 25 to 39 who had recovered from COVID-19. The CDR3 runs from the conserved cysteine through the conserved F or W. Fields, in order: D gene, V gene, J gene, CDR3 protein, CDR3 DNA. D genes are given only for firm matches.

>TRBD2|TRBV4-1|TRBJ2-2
CASSQAGTSDTGELFF
TGCGCCAGCAGCCAAGCCGGGACTAGCGACACCGGGGAGCTGTTTTTT
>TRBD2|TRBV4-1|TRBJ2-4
CASSVSGRADPIQYF
TGCGCCAGCAGCGTTAGCGGGAGGGCCGATCCCATTCAGTACTTC
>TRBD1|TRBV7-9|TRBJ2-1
CASSPGTGYDEQFF
TGTGCCAGCAGCCCCGGGACAGGGTACGATGAGCAGTTCTTC
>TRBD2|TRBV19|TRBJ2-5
CASSLAGGPRETQYF
TGTGCCAGTAGTCTAGCGGGAGGGCCTCGGGAGACCCAGTACTTC
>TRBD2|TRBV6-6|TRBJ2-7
CASTSGLKAYEQYF
TGTGCCAGCACCTCGGGACTAAAAGCCTACGAGCAGTACTTC
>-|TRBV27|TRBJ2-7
CASSPATGEGGEQYF
TGTGCCAGCAGTCCCGCGACAGGGGAGGGGGGGGAGCAGTACTTC
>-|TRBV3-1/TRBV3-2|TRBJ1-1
CASSQEGRNEAFF
TGTGCCAGCAGCCAGGAGGGACGGAATGAAGCTTTCTTT
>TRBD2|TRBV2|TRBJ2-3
CASRGRGGRTDTQYF
TGTGCCAGCAGGGGGAGGGGCGGGAGGACGGATACGCAGTATTTT
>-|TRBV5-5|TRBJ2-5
CASSTWGLLGETQYF
TGTGCCAGCAGCACATGGGGGCTGTTAGGAGAGACCCAGTACTTC
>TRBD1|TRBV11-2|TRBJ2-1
CASSPGGNEQFF
TGTGCCAGCAGCCCAGGGGGAAATGAGCAGTTCTTC
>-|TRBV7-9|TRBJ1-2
CASSSPNSNYGYTF
TGTGCCAGCAGCTCTCCTAACAGCAACTATGGCTACACCTTC
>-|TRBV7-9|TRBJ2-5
CASSLVAGPLETQYF
TGTGCCAGCAGCTTAGTGGCAGGGCCACTAGAGACCCAGTACTTC
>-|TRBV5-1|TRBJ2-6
CASSLTAGSGANVLTF
TGCGCCAGCAGCTTGACCGCAGGCTCTGGGGCCAACGTCCTGACTTTC